This T cell receptor beta chain was sequenced in a study of graft-versus-host responses after intestinal transplantation. Study-level background: For approximately three years after anti-thymocyte globulin induction, all recipients took tacrolimus and steroids. The study, taken as a whole, reports: GvH clones were identified in recipient marrow, with some first appearing in ileum or blood. In patients with graft-donor T cell macrochimerism, allograft graft-versus-host to host-versus-graft clonal ratios were high.

The table came from immunoSEQ multiplex PCR; TCRdb's copy has only in-frame clones and leaves some out. This table holds tens of thousands of clones, 70% to 90% found once. Concerning this clone: Its antigen is unknown.

This CDR3 is built from 17 residues. Per germline, CDR1 SEHNR and CDR2 FQNEAQ (reference sequence). Trimming took 6 bases from V and 0 from J; bases not matched to a gene: 12. The receptor's source is a human donor who was the organ donor for an intestinal transplant. The chain recombines TRBV7-9 with TRBJ2-3; the match to TRBD2 covers 7 bases. The sequences come from unstimulated CD4+ T cells sorted from spleen or lymph node cells, collected before transplant. CDR3 DNA sequence: TGTGCCAGCAGTTCCCCCGGCGCGGGAGCTAGCACAGATACGCAGTATTTT. As protein: CASSSPGAGASTDTQYF.